This T cell receptor (beta chain) originates from a study of siplizumab effects on memory and regulatory T cells. General observations from the study: Naive T cells, seemingly more diverse than memory cells, seemed major alloresponse contributors.

On this clone: Its antigen is unknown.

Germline V gene sequence: CDR1 DFQATT, CDR2 SNEGSKA (reference sequence). The V end was cut by 3 bases, the J end by 5 bases, with 8 bases between. This CDR3 is 11 amino acids long. Clones were sequenced by immunoSEQ multiplex PCR, and TCRdb holds only the in-frame ones, with some missing. Of about 82,000 clones listed, about 91% are singletons. This sequence originates from a human donor in good health. Sample: Tregs sorted from blood. The J gene is TRBJ2-7, the V gene TRBV20-1; a weak D match, TRBD2 (6 bases). The CDR3 sequence is CSASGGNEQYF. For the CDR3, the DNA is TGCAGTGCTAGCGGAGGGAACGAGCAGTACTTC.